The T cell receptor beta chain described here comes from a study of radiation and T cells in renal cell carcinoma. Study background: Nephrectomy followed 15 Gy stereotactic body radiation by 4 weeks.

Concerning this clone itself: Its target is unknown.

Sequenced by immunoSEQ multiplex PCR; TCRdb stores in-frame clones only, minus some. Of about 49,000 clones in the sample, 80% were seen once. Study-level points and caveats: Baseline intratumoral clonotype presence is unknown without pretreatment biopsies. In blood, top tumor clones expanded by 2 weeks, shrinking by 4.

Time point: blood 2 weeks post-SBRT. Treatment indicated: 15 Gy SBRT to primary tumor, nephrectomy 4 weeks later. After SBRT, blood was collected at 2 and 4 weeks, plus baseline. The germline V gene encodes CDR1 GTSNPN and CDR2 SVGIG (reference sequence). V lost 3 bases and J 1 base, leaving 13 bases between the germline ends. The CDR3 extends over 15 amino acids. The source of this sequence is a woman in her seventies with renal cell carcinoma. The chain carries TRBV30 and TRBJ2-1; a weak D match, TRBD2 (7 bases). Specimen: blood, collected from a patient whose treatment included radiotherapy and nephrectomy. DNA for the CDR3: TGTGCCTGGAGGACGGGGGGCGGATCCTACAATGAGCAGTTCTTC. It encodes CAWRTGGGSYNEQFF.